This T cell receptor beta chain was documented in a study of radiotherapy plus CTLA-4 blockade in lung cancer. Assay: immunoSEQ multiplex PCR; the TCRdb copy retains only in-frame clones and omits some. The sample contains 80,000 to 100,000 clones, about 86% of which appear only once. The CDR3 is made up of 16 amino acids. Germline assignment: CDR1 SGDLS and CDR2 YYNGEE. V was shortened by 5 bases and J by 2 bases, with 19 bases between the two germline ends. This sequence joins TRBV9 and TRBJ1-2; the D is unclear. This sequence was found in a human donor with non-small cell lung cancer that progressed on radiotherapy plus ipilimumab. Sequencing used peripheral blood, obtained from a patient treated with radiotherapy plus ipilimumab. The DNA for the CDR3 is TGTGCCAGCAGTTATAACGATATTGGAGGGAACTATGGCTACACCTTC. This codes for CASSYNDIGGNYGYTF.